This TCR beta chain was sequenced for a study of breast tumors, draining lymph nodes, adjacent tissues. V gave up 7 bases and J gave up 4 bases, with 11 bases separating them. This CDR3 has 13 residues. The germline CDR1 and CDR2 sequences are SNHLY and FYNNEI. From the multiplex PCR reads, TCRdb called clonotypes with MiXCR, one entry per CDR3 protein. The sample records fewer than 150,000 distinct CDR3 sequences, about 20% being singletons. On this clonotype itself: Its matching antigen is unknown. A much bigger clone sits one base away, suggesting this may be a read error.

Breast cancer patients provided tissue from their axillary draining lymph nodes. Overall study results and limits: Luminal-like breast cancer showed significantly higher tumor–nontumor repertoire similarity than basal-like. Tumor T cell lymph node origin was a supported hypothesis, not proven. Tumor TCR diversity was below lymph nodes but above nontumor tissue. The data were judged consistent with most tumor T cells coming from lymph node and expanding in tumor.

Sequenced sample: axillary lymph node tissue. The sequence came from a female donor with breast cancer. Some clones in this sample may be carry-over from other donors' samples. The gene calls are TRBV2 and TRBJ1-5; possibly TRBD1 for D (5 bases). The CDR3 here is CASTFGGNQPQHF. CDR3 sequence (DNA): TGTGCCAGCACGTTTGGGGGGAATCAGCCCCAGCATTTT.